These T cell receptor beta chains were read from a single sample in a study of CXCR3-negative and CXCR3-positive naive CD8 T cells. TCRdb reprocessed the 5' RACE reads, with one entry per CDR3 protein and no DNA. This table holds over 100,000 distinct CDR3 sequences. Sequenced sample: naive CXCR3+ CD8+ T cells from blood. The receptors stem from a human donor in good health. Some clones in this sample may be carry-over from other donors' samples. Both conserved end residues are part of each CDR3. Fields, in order: J gene, V gene, CDR3 protein.

j_gene: TRBJ2-1; v_gene: TRBV5-1; CDR3aa: CASEPGQGHNEQFF
j_gene: TRBJ2-5; v_gene: TRBV28; CDR3aa: CASSFTGPVAQYF
j_gene: TRBJ2-7; v_gene: TRBV28; CDR3aa: CARPSGRHEQYF
j_gene: TRBJ1-1; v_gene: TRBV6-6; CDR3aa: CASSYSRPDEAFF
j_gene: TRBJ2-3; v_gene: TRBV7-9; CDR3aa: CASSSAAPDTQYF
j_gene: TRBJ2-1; v_gene: TRBV5-5; CDR3aa: CASSLAGTPYNEQFF
j_gene: TRBJ2-2; v_gene: TRBV2; CDR3aa: CASRGQRSYTGELFF
j_gene: TRBJ2-1; v_gene: TRBV12-3/TRBV12-4; CDR3aa: CASRDNRDRGTSGDNNEQFF
j_gene: TRBJ1-1; v_gene: TRBV7-9; CDR3aa: CASSIQNTEAFF
j_gene: TRBJ2-3; v_gene: TRBV7-6; CDR3aa: CASSSRGVTDTQYF
j_gene: TRBJ2-1; v_gene: TRBV5-1; CDR3aa: CASSLDGTGYNEQFF
j_gene: TRBJ2-5; v_gene: TRBV6-5; CDR3aa: CASSYFRQGEGETQYF
j_gene: TRBJ2-3; v_gene: TRBV7-8; CDR3aa: CASSLVRLRGAGSTDTQYF
j_gene: TRBJ2-1; v_gene: TRBV28; CDR3aa: CASSLRTGGTSGEQFF
j_gene: TRBJ2-7; v_gene: TRBV28; CDR3aa: CASSSSARGRSYEQYF
j_gene: TRBJ2-1; v_gene: TRBV7-9; CDR3aa: CASNPAAGPLYNEQFF
j_gene: TRBJ2-1; v_gene: TRBV7-9; CDR3aa: CASSLVESLAGARRNEQFF
j_gene: TRBJ2-5; v_gene: TRBV14; CDR3aa: CASSQTGKPNRTQYF
j_gene: TRBJ2-1; v_gene: TRBV6-6; CDR3aa: CASTSTANEQFF
j_gene: TRBJ2-1; v_gene: TRBV19; CDR3aa: CASSWTGANEQFF
j_gene: TRBJ2-7; v_gene: TRBV20-1; CDR3aa: CSARDRAGGTEQYF
j_gene: TRBJ2-7; v_gene: TRBV9; CDR3aa: CASGGDRYEQYF
j_gene: TRBJ2-1; v_gene: TRBV7-9; CDR3aa: CASEGTHNEQFF
j_gene: TRBJ2-5; v_gene: TRBV10-3; CDR3aa: CAITPDSQETQYF
j_gene: TRBJ2-1; v_gene: TRBV28; CDR3aa: CASSWGGPGGYEQFF
j_gene: TRBJ2-1; v_gene: TRBV29-1; CDR3aa: CSVDESGYSYNEQFF
j_gene: TRBJ2-1; v_gene: TRBV7-8; CDR3aa: CASSLSGEEQFF